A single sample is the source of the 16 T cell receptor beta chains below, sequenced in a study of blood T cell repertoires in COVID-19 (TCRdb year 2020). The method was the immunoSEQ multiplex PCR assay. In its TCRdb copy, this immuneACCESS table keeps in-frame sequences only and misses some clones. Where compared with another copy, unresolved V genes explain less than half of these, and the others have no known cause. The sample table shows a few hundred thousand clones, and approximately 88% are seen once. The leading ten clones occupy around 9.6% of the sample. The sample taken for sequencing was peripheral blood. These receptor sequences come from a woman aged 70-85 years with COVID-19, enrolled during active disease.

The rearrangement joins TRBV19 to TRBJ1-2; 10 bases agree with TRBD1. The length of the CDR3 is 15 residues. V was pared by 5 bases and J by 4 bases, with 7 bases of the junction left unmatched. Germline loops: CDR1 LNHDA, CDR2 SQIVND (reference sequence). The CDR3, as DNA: TGTGCCAGTAGTTCACTGACAGGGGGCGGCTATGGCTACACCTTC. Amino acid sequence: CASSSLTGGGYGYTF.

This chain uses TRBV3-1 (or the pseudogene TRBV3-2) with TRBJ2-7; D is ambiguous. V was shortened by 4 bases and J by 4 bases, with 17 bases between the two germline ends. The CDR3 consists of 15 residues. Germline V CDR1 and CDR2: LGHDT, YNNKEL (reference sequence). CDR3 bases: TGTGCCAGCAGCCCGCCTCGCGCGGTATCGTACGAGCAGTACTTC. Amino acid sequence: CASSPPRAVSYEQYF.

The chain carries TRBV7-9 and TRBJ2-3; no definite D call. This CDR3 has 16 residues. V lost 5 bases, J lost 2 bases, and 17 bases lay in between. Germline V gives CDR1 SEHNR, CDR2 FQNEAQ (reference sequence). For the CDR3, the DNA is TGTGCCAGCAGCCCCCCCGCCCGGAGCCTCACAGATACGCAGTATTTT. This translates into CASSPPARSLTDTQYF. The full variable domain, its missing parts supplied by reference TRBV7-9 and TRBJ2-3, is DTGVSQNPRHKITKRGQNVTFRCDPISEHNRLYWYRQTLGQGPEFLTYFQNEAQLEKSRLLSDRFSAERPKGSFSTLEIQRTEQGDSAMYLCASSPPARSLTDTQYFGPGTRLTVL.

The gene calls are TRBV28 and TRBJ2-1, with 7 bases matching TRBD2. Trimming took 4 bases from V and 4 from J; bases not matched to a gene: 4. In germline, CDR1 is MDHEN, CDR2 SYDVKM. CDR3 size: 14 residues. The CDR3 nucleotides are TGTGCCAGCAGTTCCCGGACTAGGTACAATGAGCAGTTCTTC. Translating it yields CASSSRTRYNEQFF.

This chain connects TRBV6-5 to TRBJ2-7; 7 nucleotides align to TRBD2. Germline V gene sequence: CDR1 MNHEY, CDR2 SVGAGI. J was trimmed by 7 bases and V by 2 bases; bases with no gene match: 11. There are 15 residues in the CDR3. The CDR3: CASSYRGAGVGEQYF. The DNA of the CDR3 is TGTGCCAGCAGTTACAGGGGCGCGGGAGTGGGTGAGCAGTACTTC.

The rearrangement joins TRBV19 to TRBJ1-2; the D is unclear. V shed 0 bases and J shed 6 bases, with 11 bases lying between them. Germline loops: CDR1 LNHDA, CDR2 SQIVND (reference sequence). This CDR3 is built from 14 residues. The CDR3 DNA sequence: TGTGCCAGTAGTATAGATGAGGGTGCGAATGGCTACACCTTC. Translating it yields CASSIDEGANGYTF.

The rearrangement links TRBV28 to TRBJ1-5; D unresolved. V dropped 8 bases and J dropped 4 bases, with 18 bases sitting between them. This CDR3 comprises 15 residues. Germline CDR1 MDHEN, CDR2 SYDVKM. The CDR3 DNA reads TGTGCCAGCTCCCATAGCTCGGGGTCTAATCAGCCCCAGCATTTT. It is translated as CASSHSSGSNQPQHF.

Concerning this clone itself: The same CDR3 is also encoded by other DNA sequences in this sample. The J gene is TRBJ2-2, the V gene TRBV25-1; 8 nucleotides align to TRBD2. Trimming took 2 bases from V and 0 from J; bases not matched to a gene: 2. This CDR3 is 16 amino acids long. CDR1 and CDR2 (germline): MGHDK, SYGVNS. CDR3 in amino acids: CASSEAGGPNTGELFF. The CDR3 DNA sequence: TGTGCCAGCAGTGAAGCGGGAGGACCGAACACCGGGGAGCTGTTTTTT.

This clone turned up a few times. CDR3 amino acids: CASSQDHGQGFTGELFF. The CDR3 coding sequence is TGTGCCAGCAGCCAAGATCACGGACAGGGGTTCACCGGGGAGCTGTTTTTT. The chain has TRBV3-1 (or the pseudogene TRBV3-2) and TRBJ2-2; 9 bases agree with TRBD1. The germline V gene has CDR1 LGHDT and CDR2 YNNKEL (reference sequence). The CDR3 contains 17 residues. With V trimmed by 0 bases and J by 4 bases, 6 bases remained unmatched.

CDR3 loop: CATQETSGRADTQYF. The CDR3 DNA sequence: TGTGCCACCCAAGAGACTAGCGGGAGGGCAGATACGCAGTATTTT. This chain uses TRBV28 with TRBJ2-3; TRBD2 matches 14 bases. The length of the CDR3 is 15 residues. Per germline, CDR1 MDHEN and CDR2 SYDVKM. With 10 bases clipped from V and 4 bases from J, the junction kept 7 bases outside the gene matches.

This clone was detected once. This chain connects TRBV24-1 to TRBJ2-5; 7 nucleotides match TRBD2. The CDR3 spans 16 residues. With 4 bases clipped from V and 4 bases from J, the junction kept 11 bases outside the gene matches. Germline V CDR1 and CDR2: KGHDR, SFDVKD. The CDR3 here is CATSEPSGGPGETQYF. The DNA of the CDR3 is TGTGCCACCAGTGAACCTAGCGGAGGCCCTGGAGAGACCCAGTACTTC.

CDR3 amino acids: CASSVVAPEQFF. CDR3 coding DNA: TGTGCCAGCAGTGTGGTAGCTCCTGAGCAGTTCTTC. J is TRBJ2-1 and V is TRBV2; D is uncertain. CDR1 and CDR2 (germline): SNHLY, FYNNEI. V was cut by 4 bases and J by 9 bases, with 10 bases left in between. The CDR3 is made up of 12 amino acids. Filled out from reference TRBV2 and TRBJ2-1, the complete variable domain reads EPEVTQTPSHQVTQMGQEVILRCVPISNHLYFYWYRQILGQKVEFLVSFYNNEISEKSEIFDDQFSVERPDGSNFTLKIRSTKLEDSAMYFCASSVVAPEQFFGPGTRLTVL.

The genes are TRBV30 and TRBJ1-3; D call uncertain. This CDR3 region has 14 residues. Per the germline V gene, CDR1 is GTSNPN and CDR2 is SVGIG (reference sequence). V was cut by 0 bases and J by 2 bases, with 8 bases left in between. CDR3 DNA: TGTGCCTGGAGTGTAACGGGAGCTGGAAACACCATATATTTT. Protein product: CAWSVTGAGNTIYF.

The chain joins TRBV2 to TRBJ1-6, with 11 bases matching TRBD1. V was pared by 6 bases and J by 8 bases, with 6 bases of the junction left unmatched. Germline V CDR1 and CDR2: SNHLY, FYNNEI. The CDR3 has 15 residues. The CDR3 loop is CASSVRTGGDSPLHF. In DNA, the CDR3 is TGTGCCAGCAGCGTCCGGACAGGGGGCGATTCACCCCTCCACTTT. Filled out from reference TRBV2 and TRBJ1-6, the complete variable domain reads EPEVTQTPSHQVTQMGQEVILRCVPISNHLYFYWYRQILGQKVEFLVSFYNNEISEKSEIFDDQFSVERPDGSNFTLKIRSTKLEDSAMYFCASSVRTGGDSPLHFGNGTRLTVT.

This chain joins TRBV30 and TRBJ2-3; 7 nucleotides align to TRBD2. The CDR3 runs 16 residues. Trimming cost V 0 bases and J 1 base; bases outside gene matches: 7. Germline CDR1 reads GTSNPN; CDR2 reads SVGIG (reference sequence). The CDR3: CAWSVKSAGGTDTQYF. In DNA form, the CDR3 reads TGTGCCTGGAGTGTAAAGTCGGCGGGGGGCACAGATACGCAGTATTTT.

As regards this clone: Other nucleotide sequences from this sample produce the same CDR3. The CDR3 region has the DNA TGTGCCAGCAGCCCGAGGACAAACTCACCCCTCCACTTT. Amino acids: CASSPRTNSPLHF. The chain is built from TRBV11-3 and TRBJ1-6, with a tentative D call TRBD1 (5 bases). The CDR3 has 13 residues. The ends were cut back, 5 bases at V and 10 bases at J, with 12 bases in the middle. Germline values: CDR1 SGHNT, CDR2 YENEEA.